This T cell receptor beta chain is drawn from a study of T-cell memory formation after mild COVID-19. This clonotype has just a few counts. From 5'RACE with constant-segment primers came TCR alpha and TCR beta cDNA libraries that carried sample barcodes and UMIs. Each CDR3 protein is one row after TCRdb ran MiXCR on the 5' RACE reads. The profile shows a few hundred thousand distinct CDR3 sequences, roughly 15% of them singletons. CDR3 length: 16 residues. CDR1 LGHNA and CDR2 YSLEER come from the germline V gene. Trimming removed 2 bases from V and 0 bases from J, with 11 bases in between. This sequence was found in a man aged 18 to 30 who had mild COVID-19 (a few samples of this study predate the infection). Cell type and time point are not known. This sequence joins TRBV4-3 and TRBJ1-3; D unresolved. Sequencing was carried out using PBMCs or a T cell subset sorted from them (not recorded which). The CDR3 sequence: CASSQSTAFSGNTIYF. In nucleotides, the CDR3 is TGCGCCAGCAGCCAATCTACTGCATTCTCTGGAAACACCATATATTTT.